These 29 T cell receptor beta chains originate from one sample sequenced in a study of blood T cells in healthy people across ages. The use of a sample-barcoded 5' primer and a J-beta primer mix characterized a second PCR of roughly 6 to 11 cycles. TCRdb reprocessed the 5' RACE reads via MiXCR and lists one record per CDR3 protein. This table holds 1,800,000 or so distinct CDR3 sequences, 39% found once. Sequencing was carried out using blood. Source of these receptors: a human donor in good health.

This rearrangement joins TRBV19 to TRBJ2-1; TRBD2 agrees at 10 bases. The V gene's germline CDR1 is LNHDA and CDR2 SQIVND (reference sequence). After removal of 5 bases from V and 8 bases from J, the junction contained 6 bases not matched to a gene. This CDR3 contains 14 residues. In nucleotides, the CDR3 is TGTGCCAGTAGTCCGGGACTAGCGACGCATGAGCAGTTCTTC. Its translation is CASSPGLATHEQFF. Supplemented by reference TRBV19 and TRBJ2-1, the full variable domain reads DGGITQSPKYLFRKEGQNVTLSCEQNLNHDAMYWYRQDPGQGLRLIYYSQIVNDFQKGDIAEGYSVSREKKESFPLTVTSAQKNPTAFYLCASSPGLATHEQFFGPGTRLTVL.

This clonotype is a singleton in its sample. The chain recombines TRBV10-3 with TRBJ2-3, with TRBD1 identical over 10 bases. Germline CDR1 is ENHRY and CDR2 is SYGVKD. The CDR3 contains 14 residues. The J segment lost 6 bases and the V segment lost 5 bases, leaving 5 bases of the junction unmatched. The CDR3 DNA reads as TGTGCCATCAGTTTTGACAGGGGGCGTGATACGCAGTATTTT. Translated, it gives CAISFDRGRDTQYF.

In this sample, this clonotype turned up a few times. J is TRBJ1-2 and V is TRBV12-3 or TRBV12-4, with D hard to call. V gave up 4 bases and J gave up 7 bases, with 10 bases separating them. This CDR3 contains 12 residues. CDR3 in DNA: TGTGCCAGCAGTTGGTCCGCTCGTGGCTACACCTTC. Translating it yields CASSWSARGYTF.

This chain uses TRBV9 with TRBJ2-3; D is unresolved. Trimming shortened V by 4 bases and J by 0 bases, and 15 bases separated the two germline ends. This CDR3 has 16 amino acids. Germline-derived CDR1 and CDR2 are SGDLS and YYNGEE. In nucleotides, the CDR3 is TGTGCCAGCAGCCCCCAGACACCATCAAGCACAGATACGCAGTATTTT. Translating gives CASSPQTPSSTDTQYF. Full variable domain (remainder filled in from reference TRBV9 and TRBJ2-3): DSGVTQTPKHLITATGQRVTLRCSPRSGDLSVYWYQQSLDQGLQFLIQYYNGEERAKGNILERFSAQQFPDLHSELNLSSLELGDSALYFCASSPQTPSSTDTQYFGPGTRLTVL.

This clonotype was found a few times. The chain links TRBV6-2 or TRBV6-3 to TRBJ2-3, with TRBD2 matching over 7 bases. Trimming cost V 5 bases and J 2 bases; bases outside gene matches: 4. The CDR3 contains 14 residues. Germline-derived CDR1 and CDR2 are MNHEY and SVGEGT. CDR3 protein: CASSAGVHTDTQYF. The CDR3 region has the DNA TGTGCCAGCAGTGCGGGGGTCCACACAGATACGCAGTATTTT.

A few counts support this clonotype. The chain couples TRBV7-2 to TRBJ1-4; D may be TRBD1 (5 bases). V lost 7 bases, J lost 7 bases, and 13 bases lay in between. The CDR3 is 13 residues long. Germline V gives CDR1 SGHTA, CDR2 FQGNSA. The CDR3 region is CASNRQPSEKLFF. The CDR3, as DNA: TGTGCCAGCAACAGACAGCCCAGTGAAAAACTGTTTTTT.

With respect to this clonotype: One end of the junction does not line up with germline, which may come from a read error. The chain links TRBV11-2 to TRBJ2-4; a possible D gene is TRBD1 (6 bases). The CDR3 spans 14 residues. In germline, CDR1 is SGHAT, CDR2 FQNNGV. The CDR3 bases are TGTGCCAGCCGCCGGACAGCGGCCAAAAGCATTCAGTACTTC. Translated: CASRRTAAKSIQYF. The whole variable domain, remainder taken from reference TRBV11-2 and TRBJ2-4, is EAGVAQSPRYKIIEKRQSVAFWCNPISGHATLYWYQQILGQGPKLLIQFQNNGVVDDSQLPKDRFSAERLKGVDSTLKIQPAKLEDSAVYLCASRRTAAKSIQYFGAGTRLSVL.

CDR3: CATSDPTRGSYGYTF. The CDR3 nucleotides are TGTGCCACCAGTGACCCGACCCGGGGCAGCTATGGCTACACCTTC. The chain links TRBV24-1 to TRBJ1-2, with D possibly being TRBD1 (5 bases). CDR1 and CDR2 (germline): KGHDR, SFDVKD. CDR3 length: 15 amino acids. Trimming left V 4 bases short and J 4 bases short, with 15 bases between.

This chain uses TRBV7-2 with TRBJ2-2, with a weak D call TRBD1 (6 bases). CDR3 length: 14 amino acids. Trimming pared 8 bases from V and 6 bases from J, leaving 16 bases between. CDR1 is SGHTA and CDR2 is FQGNSA in the germline V gene. As DNA, the CDR3 is TGTGCCAGCCAAACACAACAGGGAGCCGGGGAGCTGTTTTTT. Amino acid sequence: CASQTQQGAGELFF.

The chain has TRBV4-3 and TRBJ2-2; 13 bases fit TRBD2. Per the germline V gene, CDR1 is LGHNA and CDR2 is YSLEER. The CDR3 extends over 17 amino acids. J gave up 5 bases and V 4 bases, and 7 bases lay outside the gene matches. The CDR3 DNA is TGCGCCAGCAGCCCACTAGCGGGGGGGCGAGGGACCGGGGAGCTGTTTTTT. It translates to CASSPLAGGRGTGELFF.

This clonotype has just a few counts. V and J are TRBV3-1 and TRBJ2-1, with TRBD1 matching 7 bases. CDR3 length: 22 amino acids. The junction had 26 bases not matched to a gene; V was cut back by 2 bases and J by 4 bases. Per germline, CDR1 LGHDT and CDR2 YNNKEL (reference sequence). The CDR3 nucleotides read TGTGCCAGCAGCCAAACACACTATCAAGGGACAGAGTTTTGGGGTACATACAATGAGCAGTTCTTC. This encodes CASSQTHYQGTEFWGTYNEQFF.

This clonotype was observed a few times. The V gene is TRBV7-2, the J gene TRBJ1-1, with D possibly being TRBD1 (6 bases). The CDR3 runs 14 residues. Trimming stripped 6 bases from V and 3 bases from J, with 14 bases between. CDR1 and CDR2 (germline): SGHTA, FQGNSA. CDR3 loop: CASRLSGAYTEAFF. CDR3 bases: TGTGCCAGCAGGCTCTCGGGGGCGTACACTGAAGCTTTCTTT.

The rearrangement uses TRBV12-3 or TRBV12-4 and TRBJ1-2, with TRBD1 as a possible D gene (5 bases). The CDR3 length is 13 residues. V lost 3 bases and J 8 bases, leaving 13 bases between the germline ends. This CDR3 reads CASSFVGAEGYTF. CDR3 in DNA: TGTGCCAGCAGTTTTGTAGGGGCGGAGGGCTACACCTTC.

V usage is TRBV20-1 and J usage is TRBJ1-1; no clear D gene. Trimming removed 2 bases from V and 9 bases from J, with 19 bases in between. CDR3 size: 14 residues. Germline assignment: CDR1 DFQATT and CDR2 SNEGSKA (reference sequence). CDR3 residues: CSARSPEGDVKAFF. Here the CDR3 DNA reads TGCAGTGCTAGATCCCCGGAGGGAGACGTCAAAGCTTTCTTT.

This clonotype was seen only a few times. The chain recombines TRBV10-3 with TRBJ2-3; no definite D call. The CDR3 totals 15 residues. Germline V gene sequence: CDR1 ENHRY, CDR2 SYGVKD. Deletions cut 1 base from V and 5 bases from J, with 13 bases between. CDR3 protein: CAISELWGAQDTQYF. In nucleotides, the CDR3 is TGTGCCATCAGTGAGTTGTGGGGTGCCCAAGATACGCAGTATTTT.

This clonotype has more than one count but fewer than ten. The V and J genes are TRBV29-1 and TRBJ2-3, with 9 bases fitting TRBD1. TRBJ1-5 matches the DNA end more closely, so the J call is doubtful. The length of the CDR3 is 15 residues. Germline CDR1 and CDR2: SQVTM and ANQGSEA. CDR3 sequence reads: CSVAGQGLDGDTQHF. The CDR3 DNA reads as TGCAGCGTGGCTGGACAGGGGCTGGATGGTGATACGCAGCATTTT.

This clonotype was seen more than once but under ten times. The rearrangement links TRBV10-3 to TRBJ1-1; 7 bases line up with TRBD1. The CDR3 is 15 residues long. The V segment lost 8 bases and the J segment 1 base; nucleotides outside the gene matches: 10. The germline V gene encodes CDR1 ENHRY and CDR2 SYGVKD. CDR3 bases: TGTGCCATCCGGACAGGTCCAGGGGGGAACACTGAAGCTTTCTTT. Its protein product is CAIRTGPGGNTEAFF.

This clonotype has more than one count but fewer than ten. The genes are TRBV5-1 and TRBJ2-7; D call uncertain. V lost 3 bases and J 0 bases, leaving 10 bases between the germline ends. The V gene's germline CDR1 is SGHRS and CDR2 YFSETQ. The CDR3 has 14 amino acids. This CDR3 reads CASSSAASSYEQYF. The CDR3 DNA reads TGCGCCAGCAGCTCCGCTGCTAGCTCCTACGAGCAGTACTTC. Based on the CDR3 plus reference TRBV5-1 and TRBJ2-7, the full variable domain is KAGVTQTPRYLIKTRGQQVTLSCSPISGHRSVSWYQQTPGQGLQFLFEYFSETQRNKGNFPGRFSGRQFSNSRSEMNVSTLELGDSALYLCASSSAASSYEQYFGPGTRLTVT.

The chain uses TRBV5-1 and TRBJ1-2, with TRBD1 matching over 9 bases. CDR1 and CDR2 from the germline V gene are SGHRS and YFSETQ. The CDR3 sequence is 15 residues long. Trimming at V came to 4 bases and at J to 12 bases, leaving 16 bases not matched to a gene. The CDR3 region has the DNA TGCGCCAGCAGCCGAGCCGGGACAGGGATGGGAGACGACACCTTC. Translation: CASSRAGTGMGDDTF.

This clonotype was counted between two and nine times. The chain employs TRBV12-3 or TRBV12-4 and TRBJ2-1, with TRBD2 matching over 8 bases. V trimming: 1 base; J trimming: 6 bases; junction bases outside the gene matches: 8. This CDR3 is built from 16 residues. The CDR3 here is CASSLGVGGVGNEQFF. The CDR3 nucleotides are TGTGCCAGCAGTTTAGGAGTCGGGGGGGTAGGCAATGAGCAGTTCTTC.

This clonotype was observed a few times. The rearrangement uses TRBV29-1 and TRBJ2-1; possibly TRBD2 for D (6 bases). Germline values: CDR1 SQVTM, CDR2 ANQGSEA. This CDR3 has 14 residues. Trimming cost V 4 bases and J 4 bases, with 14 bases left between them. For the CDR3, the DNA is TGCAGCGTTGGGGGGGAGAGGGGTTACAATGAGCAGTTCTTC. It yields the protein CSVGGERGYNEQFF.

In its sample, this clonotype was seen a few times. The V and J genes are TRBV3-1 and TRBJ2-1; no reliable D call. The CDR3 totals 15 residues. The V and J ends lost 0 bases and 4 bases respectively, with 10 bases between them. CDR1 and CDR2 (germline): LGHDT, YNNKEL (reference sequence). This CDR3 is CASSQDWLPYNEQFF. CDR3 DNA: TGTGCCAGCAGCCAAGATTGGCTACCATACAATGAGCAGTTCTTC.

The chain couples TRBV7-2 to TRBJ1-5; tentative D call: TRBD1 (5 bases). This CDR3 comprises 15 residues. Trimming removed 5 bases from V and 5 bases from J, with 16 bases in between. CDR1 is SGHTA and CDR2 is FQGNSA in the germline V gene. The CDR3 sequence is CASSPTESPYQPQHF. The CDR3 DNA reads as TGTGCCAGCAGCCCGACAGAGTCCCCCTATCAGCCCCAGCATTTT.

In its sample, this clonotype was seen once. The chain joins TRBV11-1 to TRBJ2-5; maybe TRBD1 (6 bases). The J call could be wrong; TRBJ2-7 is a better fit for the DNA end. Germline CDR1 reads SGHAT; CDR2 reads FQDESV (reference sequence). This CDR3 comprises 15 residues. The CDR3 nucleotides are TGTGCCAGCAGCTCAGCCGGGGCAGGGGTTTACGAGCAGTACTTC. This translates into CASSSAGAGVYEQYF.

The CDR3 DNA follows: TGTGCCAGCAGTGAAAGCCCGAACACCGGGGAGCTGTTTTTT. Translating it yields CASSESPNTGELFF. The chain is built from TRBV2 and TRBJ2-2; no definite D call. Trimming shortened V by 2 bases and J by 0 bases, and 4 bases separated the two germline ends. CDR3 length equals 14 residues. Germline CDR1 is SNHLY and CDR2 is FYNNEI.

A word on this clonotype: At one of its ends the junction is not consistent with the germline gene, which may arise from a read error. Here the CDR3 reads CASSSTMGSNEKRFF. Here the CDR3 DNA reads TGTGCCAGCAGCTCGACCATGGGCAGTAATGAAAAACGGTTTTTT. The V call is TRBV7-6, the J call TRBJ1-4; no definite D call. The V gene's germline CDR1 is SGHVS and CDR2 FNYEAQ. The CDR3 has 15 amino acids.

This clonotype was seen only a few times. The chain links TRBV4-2 to TRBJ2-5, with 7 bases fitting TRBD1. This CDR3 has 14 residues. V lost 1 base, J lost 2 bases, and 1 base stayed unmatched. In germline, CDR1 is LGHNA, CDR2 YNFKEQ. The CDR3 coding sequence is TGTGCCAGCAGCCAAGCGGGACAGCAAGAGACCCAGTACTTC. It codes for CASSQAGQQETQYF.

This clonotype was seen a handful of times. For the CDR3, the DNA is TGTGCCAGCAGCTTAGGGTTAGCGGGGGGGCATAATGAGCAGTTCTTC. Translation: CASSLGLAGGHNEQFF. The chain combines TRBV7-6 with TRBJ2-1; 11 positions agree with TRBD2. CDR1 SGHVS and CDR2 FNYEAQ come from the germline V gene. After removal of 1 base from V and 7 bases from J, the junction contained 6 bases not matched to a gene. There are 16 residues in the CDR3. Drawing the rest from reference TRBV7-6 and TRBJ2-1, the complete variable domain is GAGVSQSPRYKVTKRGQDVALRCDPISGHVSLYWYRQALGQGPEFLTYFNYEAQQDKSGLPNDRFSAERPEGSISTLTIQRTEQRDSAMYRCASSLGLAGGHNEQFFGPGTRLTVL.

This chain joins TRBV11-2 and TRBJ1-2; no clear D gene. V lost 0 bases and J lost 4, with 15 bases in between. The CDR3 spans 16 residues. The germline CDR1 and CDR2 sequences are SGHAT and FQNNGV. CDR3 nucleotide sequence: TGTGCCAGCAGCTTAGATGTGAGGACGGCGATCTATGGCTACACCTTC. Its protein is CASSLDVRTAIYGYTF.